These 22 T cell receptor beta chains were sequenced from one sample in a study of CD8 T cells in ankylosing spondylitis (dated by TCRdb to 2015 to 2018). General conclusions and limits of the study: Blood from ankylosing spondylitis patients appeared to be characterized by a TCR beta motif made up of several highly homologous amino acid variants.

Which antigens these TCRs recognize remains unknown. Library prep was done by 5' RACE. Instrument on record: Illumina HiSeq 2500. TCRdb ran its own pipeline on the public reads, namely fastp trimming at Q25 and MiXCR clone calling, and kept in-frame beta chains. Here each entry gathers all rows of one CDR3 protein and keeps the most common genes and DNA. The sample table holds 700,000 to 1,000,000 distinct CDR3 sequences, of which 12% were seen once. Less than 0.65% of the sample is held by the ten biggest clonotypes. Sequenced input: blood, either unsorted or a sorted T cell fraction (not recorded which). Every receptor here comes from a male donor with ankylosing spondylitis.

This clonotype was recorded only once. The genes are TRBV9 and TRBJ1-2; the match to TRBD1 covers 8 bases. With V trimmed by 0 bases and J by 6 bases, 4 bases remained unmatched. Germline V lookup: CDR1 SGDLS, CDR2 YYNGEE. There are 14 residues in the CDR3. CDR3 loop: CASSVARQGNGYTF. CDR3 coding DNA: TGTGCCAGCAGCGTAGCTAGACAGGGGAATGGCTACACCTTC.

This clonotype was detected a few times. J is TRBJ2-1 and V is TRBV20-1, with TRBD1 matching 10 bases. Germline values: CDR1 DFQATT, CDR2 SNEGSKA (reference sequence). V was pared by 0 bases and J by 7 bases, with 6 bases of the junction left unmatched. The CDR3 length is 15 residues. For the CDR3, the DNA is TGCAGTGCTAGAGACCCCGGGACAGGGGTAAATGAGCAGTTCTTC. Its translation: CSARDPGTGVNEQFF.

This rearrangement joins TRBV6-1 to TRBJ2-7; 10 nucleotides agree with TRBD1. V shed 6 bases, J shed 7 bases, and the junction held 6 bases outside the gene matches. The CDR3 covers 13 residues. Per the germline V gene, CDR1 is MNHNS and CDR2 is SASEGT. CDR3 residues: CASRRQGAGEQYF. The CDR3 DNA sequence: TGTGCCAGCAGGAGACAGGGGGCTGGGGAGCAGTACTTC.

This clonotype has more than one count but fewer than ten. V usage is TRBV20-1 and J usage is TRBJ2-1; the D gene is possibly TRBD2 (8 bases). Germline-derived CDR1 and CDR2 are DFQATT and SNEGSKA (reference sequence). CDR3 length: 16 amino acids. V lost 4 bases to trimming and J lost 0 bases, with 16 bases between them. CDR3 DNA: TGCAGTGCTAACAGGGGTGGGACTAGCTCCTACAATGAGCAGTTCTTC. Residues: CSANRGGTSSYNEQFF.

This chain connects TRBV18 to TRBJ2-6, with 8 nucleotides matching TRBD1. The CDR3 loop spans 19 amino acids. In germline, CDR1 is KGHSH, CDR2 LQKENI. Trimming cost V 1 base and J 0 bases; bases outside gene matches: 8. CDR3 protein: CASSPRRQGNSSGANVLTF. The DNA of the CDR3 is TGTGCCAGCTCACCACGTAGACAGGGGAACAGCTCTGGGGCCAACGTCCTGACTTTC.

This clonotype was counted only a few times. The V gene is TRBV11-1, the J gene TRBJ2-6; 8 bases map to TRBD1. CDR1 and CDR2 from the germline V gene are SGHAT and FQDESV (reference sequence). J was trimmed by 2 bases and V by 4 bases; bases with no gene match: 7. This CDR3 spans 17 amino acids. The CDR3 DNA sequence: TGTGCCAGCAGCTCAGCCAAGACAGGGGCTGGGGCCAACGTCCTGACTTTC. Its translation: CASSSAKTGAGANVLTF.

This rearrangement joins TRBV12-3 or TRBV12-4 to TRBJ2-3; 8 positions match TRBD2. V lost 6 bases to trimming and J lost 2 bases; unmatched junction nucleotides: 4. This CDR3 comprises 14 residues. The DNA of the CDR3 is TGTGCCAGCAGGGGGACTAGATTCACAGATACGCAGTATTTT. This gives the protein CASRGTRFTDTQYF.

This clonotype turned up a few times. In DNA form, the CDR3 reads TGTGCCAGCAGCGTGGGACAGCCAGGCACAGATACGCAGTATTTT. Amino acids: CASSVGQPGTDTQYF. V and J are TRBV7-8 and TRBJ2-3; 7 positions agree with TRBD1. The trim removed 5 bases at V and 1 base at J, leaving 6 bases unmatched. Germline values: CDR1 SGHVS, CDR2 FQNEAQ. This CDR3 spans 15 amino acids.

J is TRBJ2-3 and V is TRBV6-1; 9 bases agree with TRBD1. V lost 0 bases and J lost 4; bases outside the gene matches: 5. CDR1 and CDR2 from the germline V gene are MNHNS and SASEGT. The CDR3 spans 16 residues. The CDR3, as DNA: TGTGCCAGCAGTGAAGCGTCAGGACAGGGGCCAGATACGCAGTATTTT. Amino acids: CASSEASGQGPDTQYF.

This clonotype was observed a few times. CDR3 residues: CSARGRASSSYNEQFF. The CDR3 DNA is TGCAGTGCTAGGGGGAGGGCCAGCAGTTCCTACAATGAGCAGTTCTTC. This chain joins TRBV20-1 and TRBJ2-1; 7 bases line up with TRBD2. The V segment lost 3 bases and the J segment 1 base; nucleotides outside the gene matches: 9. Germline loops: CDR1 DFQATT, CDR2 SNEGSKA (reference sequence). The CDR3 totals 16 residues.

This clonotype occurred many times. The chain has TRBV5-1 and TRBJ1-6; no clear D gene. The V and J ends lost 4 bases and 6 bases respectively, with 11 bases between them. Germline-derived CDR1 and CDR2 are SGHRS and YFSETQ. There are 14 residues in the CDR3. DNA for the CDR3: TGCGCCAGCAGCGGAACGGGCCTTAATTCACCCCTCCACTTT. This gives the protein CASSGTGLNSPLHF.

This clonotype was seen more than once but under ten times. The J gene is TRBJ2-4, the V gene TRBV20-1, with 11 bases identical to TRBD2. The CDR3 loop spans 15 amino acids. Germline CDR1 DFQATT, CDR2 SNEGSKA (reference sequence). The V and J ends lost 5 bases and 3 bases, in that order; junction bases with no gene match: 6. CDR3 sequence (DNA): TGCAGTGCTCGACTAGCGGGGTCTAACAAAAACATTCAGTACTTC. Residues: CSARLAGSNKNIQYF.

This chain joins TRBV11-2 and TRBJ2-3; D unclear. The germline gives CDR1 SGHAT, CDR2 FQNNGV. CDR3 length: 14 residues. The germline V and J ends were trimmed by 2 bases and 6 bases, with 12 bases remaining between them. CDR3 amino acids: CASSLLVHGDTQYF. The DNA of the CDR3 is TGTGCCAGCAGCTTATTGGTCCACGGGGATACGCAGTATTTT.

The table lists this clonotype with many counts. The rearrangement joins TRBV20-1 to TRBJ2-1; D uncertain. The CDR3 length is 10 residues. V lost 3 bases to trimming and J lost 8 bases, with 5 bases between them. Per the germline V gene, CDR1 is DFQATT and CDR2 is SNEGSKA (reference sequence). The CDR3 DNA reads TGCAGTGCTAGCGGGCATGAGCAGTTCTTC. As protein: CSASGHEQFF.

This clonotype has at least ten counts. The chain is built from TRBV12-3 or TRBV12-4 and TRBJ1-5, with no clear D. The CDR3 has 14 residues. V lost 1 base, J lost 3 bases, and 7 bases lay in between. The CDR3 coding sequence is TGTGCCAGCAGTTTAGGGCCCGACAATCAGCCCCAGCATTTT. It is translated as CASSLGPDNQPQHF.

The chain carries TRBV5-6 and TRBJ2-7, with D perhaps matching TRBD1 (5 bases). CDR1 and CDR2 from the germline V gene are SGHDT and YYEEEE. V was clipped by 0 bases and J by 6 bases, with 13 bases between them. The CDR3 has 14 amino acids. The CDR3, as DNA: TGTGCCAGCAGCTTGGCCCTAGGGGCGACCGAGCAGTACTTC. Its protein product is CASSLALGATEQYF.

This clonotype has only a few counts. This chain uses TRBV5-1 with TRBJ2-7, with 10 nucleotides matching TRBD2. Germline V gene lookup returns CDR1 SGHRS and CDR2 YFSETQ. The CDR3 is 14 residues long. Germline trimming cut 3 bases from V and 6 bases from J; bases unmatched to any gene: 6. The CDR3 reads CASSSSSGRGEQYF. The CDR3 DNA is TGCGCCAGCAGCTCCTCTAGCGGGAGAGGCGAGCAGTACTTC. Full variable domain (missing parts from reference TRBV5-1 and TRBJ2-7): KAGVTQTPRYLIKTRGQQVTLSCSPISGHRSVSWYQQTPGQGLQFLFEYFSETQRNKGNFPGRFSGRQFSNSRSEMNVSTLELGDSALYLCASSSSSGRGEQYFGPGTRLTVT.

The rearrangement links TRBV4-3 to TRBJ2-2, with D perhaps matching TRBD1 (5 bases). This CDR3 is 16 amino acids long. V was pared by 2 bases and J by 1 base, with 11 bases between. Per germline, CDR1 LGHNA and CDR2 YSLEER. The CDR3 coding sequence is TGCGCCAGCAGCCAAACGCAAACAGGGAACACCGGGGAGCTGTTTTTT. Residues: CASSQTQTGNTGELFF.

The chain links TRBV6-2 or TRBV6-3 to TRBJ1-5; D is unresolved. Germline assignment: CDR1 MNHEY and CDR2 SVGEGT. CDR3 size: 16 residues. Trimming shortened V by 2 bases and J by 3 bases, and 14 bases separated the two germline ends. DNA of the CDR3: TGTGCCAGCAGTTACCGGGTCATGGCCCCCAATCAGCCCCAGCATTTT. Translated: CASSYRVMAPNQPQHF.

This clonotype has a handful of counts. The chain is built from TRBV20-1 and TRBJ1-4; D perhaps matches TRBD1 (5 bases). The germline CDR1 and CDR2 sequences are DFQATT and SNEGSKA (reference sequence). The V gene lost 5 bases and the J gene lost 5 bases, with 15 bases spanning the gap. The CDR3 extends over 14 amino acids. The CDR3 DNA sequence: TGCAGTGCTCGGACGGGGGGACCAAATGAAAAACTGTTTTTT. Residues: CSARTGGPNEKLFF.

This chain joins TRBV4-1 and TRBJ2-2, with TRBD2 matching over 14 bases. The CDR3 runs 21 residues. The junction had 11 bases not matched to a gene; V was cut back by 2 bases and J by 0 bases. Germline loops: CDR1 MGHRA, CDR2 YSYEKL. Written as DNA, the CDR3 is TGCGCCAGCAGCCAATCCGGACTAGCGGGGGGATCCTACGCGAACACCGGGGAGCTGTTTTTT. Amino acids: CASSQSGLAGGSYANTGELFF.

V usage is TRBV6-5 and J usage is TRBJ2-1; no clear D gene. Germline V gene lookup returns CDR1 MNHEY and CDR2 SVGAGI. CDR3 length equals 16 residues. V lost 0 bases and J 0 bases, leaving 9 bases between the germline ends. CDR3 residues: CASSYSSVPSYNEQFF. CDR3 sequence (DNA): TGTGCCAGCAGTTACTCATCAGTGCCCTCCTACAATGAGCAGTTCTTC.